This TCR beta chain was found in a study of T cells after yellow fever vaccination. CDR1 and CDR2 (germline): MGHRA, YSYEKL. V gave up 0 bases and J gave up 8 bases; unmatched junction bases: 3. CDR3 length: 14 amino acids. MiXCR, run by TCRdb on the 5' RACE reads, gives a single entry per CDR3 protein. The sample holds about 400,000 distinct CDR3 sequences, about 9.9% seen once. Sequenced here: PBMCs, sampled on the day of the first yellow fever vaccination. This TCR was recovered from a man in his late teens or twenties who received the YFV17D yellow fever vaccine. This chain connects TRBV4-1 to TRBJ2-1, with 8 bases identical to TRBD1. The CDR3 coding sequence is TGCGCCAGCAGCCAAGAGTCAGGGGGCGATGAGCAGTTCTTC. Protein product: CASSQESGGDEQFF.